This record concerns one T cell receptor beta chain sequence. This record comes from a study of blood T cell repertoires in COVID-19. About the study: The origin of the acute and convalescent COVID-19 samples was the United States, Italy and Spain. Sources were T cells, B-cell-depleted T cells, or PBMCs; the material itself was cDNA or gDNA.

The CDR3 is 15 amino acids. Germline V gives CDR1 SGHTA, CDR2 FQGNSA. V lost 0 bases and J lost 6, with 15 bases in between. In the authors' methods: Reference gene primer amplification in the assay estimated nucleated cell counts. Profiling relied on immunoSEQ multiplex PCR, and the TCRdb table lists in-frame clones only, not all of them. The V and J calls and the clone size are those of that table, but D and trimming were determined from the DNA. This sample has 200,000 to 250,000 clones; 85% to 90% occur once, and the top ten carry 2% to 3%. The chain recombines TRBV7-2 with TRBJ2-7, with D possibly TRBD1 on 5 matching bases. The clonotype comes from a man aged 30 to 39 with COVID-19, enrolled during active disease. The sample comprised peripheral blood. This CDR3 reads CASSLAPAGPLEQYF. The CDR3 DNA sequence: TGTGCCAGCAGCTTAGCGCCGGCAGGGCCTCTCGAGCAGTACTTC.